Below, 28 T cell receptor beta chains from the same sample are listed, as sequenced in a study of cytomegalovirus exposure and HLA in healthy donors. Primers: 60 Vbeta forward and 13 Jbeta reverse. The assay was immunoSEQ multiplex PCR, and TCRdb's table has in-frame clones only and misses some. Among almost 200,000 clones, 85% were seen once, and the ten largest hold over 2%. The sample consisted of PBMCs. The receptors shown here come from a woman aged 50 to 60 in good health and CMV-seronegative.

A few counts support this clone. The chain carries TRBV6-5 and TRBJ2-7; D not resolved. The CDR3 extends over 13 amino acids. Trimming took 2 bases from V and 2 from J, leaving 7 bases between them. CDR1 MNHEY and CDR2 SVGAGI come from the germline V gene. The CDR3 region has the DNA TGTGCCAGCAGTTACGGCACCACCTACGAGCAGTACTTC. Translation gives CASSYGTTYEQYF.

The chain carries TRBV5-1 and TRBJ2-7; weak D call: TRBD2 (5 bases). The V end was cut by 1 base, the J end by 2 bases, with 10 bases between. The CDR3 runs to 14 residues. Per the germline V gene, CDR1 is SGHRS and CDR2 is YFSETQ. The CDR3 DNA is TGCGCCAGCAGCTTGTCACCGGGAACCTACGAGCAGTACTTC. Translating gives CASSLSPGTYEQYF. Using reference TRBV5-1 and TRBJ2-7 for the parts outside the CDR3, the full variable domain is KAGVTQTPRYLIKTRGQQVTLSCSPISGHRSVSWYQQTPGQGLQFLFEYFSETQRNKGNFPGRFSGRQFSNSRSEMNVSTLELGDSALYLCASSLSPGTYEQYFGPGTRLTVT.

The chain joins TRBV7-9 to TRBJ2-2; D possibly corresponds to TRBD2 (6 bases). The CDR3 runs 15 residues. Trimming cost V 3 bases and J 5 bases, with 13 bases left between them. Germline lookup yields CDR1 SEHNR and CDR2 FQNEAQ (reference sequence). CDR3 protein: CASSFLGSGTGELFF. The CDR3 bases are TGTGCCAGCAGCTTCCTCGGGAGCGGTACCGGGGAGCTGTTTTTT.

V usage is TRBV30 and J usage is TRBJ2-1, with 10 positions matching TRBD2. V trimming: 0 bases; J trimming: 0 bases; junction bases outside the gene matches: 11. Germline V gives CDR1 GTSNPN, CDR2 SVGIG (reference sequence). The CDR3 is 19 residues long. The CDR3 region is CAWSVRASGRLGSYNEQFF. In DNA, the CDR3 is TGTGCCTGGAGTGTACGGGCTAGCGGGAGACTGGGCTCCTACAATGAGCAGTTCTTC.

This chain joins TRBV7-2 and TRBJ2-7; D is ambiguous. The CDR3 extends over 16 amino acids. Germline V CDR1 and CDR2: SGHTA, FQGNSA. Trimming pared 2 bases from V and 5 bases from J, leaving 19 bases between. CDR3 sequence (DNA): TGTGCCAGCAGCTTACCTAGTGGAACCCGAACCCACGAGCAGTACTTC. It specifies CASSLPSGTRTHEQYF. Supplemented by reference TRBV7-2 and TRBJ2-7, the full variable domain reads GAGVSQSPSNKVTEKGKDVELRCDPISGHTALYWYRQSLGQGLEFLIYFQGNSAPDKSGLPSDRFSAERTGGSVSTLTIQRTQQEDSAVYLCASSLPSGTRTHEQYFGPGTRLTVT.

The chain uses TRBV6-5 and TRBJ2-5; TRBD2 aligns across 9 bases. The CDR3 is made up of 16 amino acids. CDR1 MNHEY and CDR2 SVGAGI come from the germline V gene. V dropped 2 bases and J dropped 3; count of bases not matched to a gene: 7. This CDR3 reads CASSYHRRGGKETQYF. The CDR3 DNA reads as TGTGCCAGCAGTTACCACCGGCGGGGGGGTAAAGAGACCCAGTACTTC.

The chain employs TRBV9 and TRBJ2-1; perhaps TRBD1 as D (5 bases). V was pared by 4 bases and J by 5 bases, with 16 bases between. The CDR3 extends over 15 amino acids. CDR1 and CDR2 (germline): SGDLS, YYNGEE. CDR3 amino acids: CASSFGHSPHNEQFF. The CDR3, as DNA: TGTGCCAGCAGCTTCGGACATAGCCCCCACAATGAGCAGTTCTTC.

The rearrangement links TRBV28 to TRBJ2-7; TRBD2 is a possible D gene (6 bases). Germline-derived CDR1 and CDR2 are MDHEN and SYDVKM. V lost 4 bases to trimming and J lost 0 bases, with 13 bases between them. This CDR3 region has 15 residues. The chain's CDR3 is CASSSPGLSSYEQYF. For the CDR3, the DNA is TGTGCCAGCAGTTCCCCCGGACTAAGCTCCTACGAGCAGTACTTC.

In its sample, this clone was seen a few times. The chain recombines TRBV18 with TRBJ2-3; 14 nucleotides line up with TRBD2. V lost 3 bases, J lost 6 bases, and 5 bases stayed unmatched. CDR1 is KGHSH, CDR2 LQKENI, per germline. The CDR3 sequence is 16 residues long. CDR3 amino acids: CASSPPGLAGADTQYF. Here the CDR3 DNA reads TGTGCCAGCTCACCTCCGGGACTAGCGGGAGCGGATACGCAGTATTTT.

This sequence joins TRBV6-4 and TRBJ2-2; TRBD1 might be the D (5 bases). Deletions cut 4 bases from V and 0 bases from J, with 12 bases between. In germline, CDR1 is MRHNA, CDR2 SNTAGT. The CDR3 contains 16 residues. CDR3 residues: CASSAQGLSNTGELFF. The CDR3 DNA is TGTGCCAGCAGTGCCCAGGGCCTATCGAACACCGGGGAGCTGTTTTTT.

Here the CDR3 reads CASSLDFNTEAFF. The CDR3 nucleotides are TGTGCCAGCAGCTTAGACTTTAACACTGAAGCTTTCTTT. The chain recombines TRBV7-3 with TRBJ1-1; no definite D call. The germline V gene has CDR1 SGHTA and CDR2 FQGTGA. V lost 2 bases and J lost 2, with 6 bases in between. This CDR3 has 13 amino acids.

This rearrangement joins TRBV5-1 to TRBJ2-5, with TRBD2 matching 9 bases. Gene TRBJ2-7 matches the end of the DNA better, so the J call may be wrong. The CDR3 consists of 16 residues. Germline CDR1 SGHRS, CDR2 YFSETQ. In DNA form, the CDR3 reads TGCGCCAGCAGCTTGGTGCTAGCGGGAAACTCCTACGAGCAGTACTTC. Its translation: CASSLVLAGNSYEQYF.

The CDR3 here is CASSSGQTYNEQFF. The CDR3 coding sequence is TGTGCCAGCAGTTCCGGACAGACCTACAATGAGCAGTTCTTC. V usage is TRBV7-2 and J usage is TRBJ2-1, with a weak D call TRBD1 (6 bases). The CDR3 covers 14 residues. The germline V and J ends were trimmed by 6 bases and 2 bases, with 11 bases remaining between them. CDR1 and CDR2 from the germline V gene are SGHTA and FQGNSA.

This rearrangement joins TRBV28 to TRBJ2-7, with a tentative D call TRBD1 (6 bases). Trimming took off 2 bases at V and 0 bases at J, with 23 bases between the two ends. The germline gives CDR1 MDHEN, CDR2 SYDVKM. CDR3 length equals 19 residues. CDR3 coding DNA: TGTGCCAGCAGTTTAAATGCCCTTGGAGGACAGTGGAGCTCCTACGAGCAGTACTTC. It specifies CASSLNALGGQWSSYEQYF.

The genes are TRBV7-2 and TRBJ1-1, with D perhaps matching TRBD1 (5 bases). The CDR3 length is 17 residues. The V and J ends lost 3 bases and 0 bases respectively, with 17 bases between them. CDR1 is SGHTA, CDR2 FQGNSA, per germline. The CDR3 DNA reads as TGTGCCAGCAGCTTTAGGGTCGGCGCAGGGATGAACACTGAAGCTTTCTTT. This encodes CASSFRVGAGMNTEAFF.

The V call is TRBV30, the J call TRBJ2-5; D is unresolved. Trimming took off 0 bases at V and 2 bases at J, with 10 bases between the two ends. Per the germline V gene, CDR1 is GTSNPN and CDR2 is SVGIG (reference sequence). This CDR3 comprises 14 residues. DNA of the CDR3: TGTGCCTGGAGTGTACCAGGTCTTCAAGAGACCCAGTACTTC. Protein: CAWSVPGLQETQYF.

This clone was observed a few times. This chain connects TRBV29-1 to TRBJ2-7; 9 bases match TRBD2. The CDR3 is made up of 14 amino acids. Germline CDR1 SQVTM, CDR2 ANQGSEA. Unmatched junction bases numbered 10, after V lost 5 bases and J lost 5 bases. The CDR3 spells CSVQRAGGPNEQYF. The CDR3, as DNA: TGCAGCGTTCAAAGGGCGGGAGGGCCTAACGAGCAGTACTTC.

The J gene is TRBJ1-2, the V gene TRBV11-2; D uncertain. This CDR3 contains 14 residues. The V and J ends lost 0 bases and 7 bases respectively, with 12 bases between them. CDR1 SGHAT and CDR2 FQNNGV come from the germline V gene. In DNA, the CDR3 is TGTGCCAGCAGCTTAGATGTCCAACTAACTGGCTACACCTTC. Encoded protein: CASSLDVQLTGYTF.

This chain joins TRBV6-6 and TRBJ1-3; 10 nucleotides align to TRBD1. The germline gives CDR1 MNHNY, CDR2 SVGAGI (reference sequence). CDR3 length equals 15 residues. V lost 2 bases to trimming and J lost 2 bases; unmatched junction nucleotides: 0. CDR3 bases: TGTGCCAGCAGTTACGACAGGGGGCCTGGAAACACCATATATTTT. This translates into CASSYDRGPGNTIYF.

This chain uses TRBV7-2 with TRBJ2-3; 10 bases align to TRBD2. V lost 4 bases and J lost 6; bases outside the gene matches: 7. The CDR3 runs to 15 residues. CDR1 is SGHTA, CDR2 FQGNSA, per germline. DNA for the CDR3: TGTGCCAGCAGCTCTAGCGGGAGAAGTAGGGATACGCAGTATTTT. Translating it yields CASSSSGRSRDTQYF.

The rearrangement uses TRBV6-6 and TRBJ2-7; the match to TRBD1 covers 9 bases. CDR3 size: 15 residues. Trimming cost V 6 bases and J 3 bases; bases outside gene matches: 9. Looked up from germline, CDR1 is MNHNY and CDR2 is SVGAGI (reference sequence). CDR3 region: CASSLRDRANYEQYF. The CDR3 region has the DNA TGTGCCAGCAGCCTCCGGGACAGGGCAAACTACGAGCAGTACTTC.

The chain joins TRBV28 to TRBJ1-2, with a possible D match to TRBD1 (5 bases). Germline-derived CDR1 and CDR2 are MDHEN and SYDVKM. This CDR3 comprises 16 residues. Deletions cut 4 bases from V and 8 bases from J, with 23 bases between. The CDR3: CASSSPGGPWAGGYTF. The CDR3 nucleotides read TGTGCCAGCAGTTCCCCTGGGGGACCCTGGGCGGGGGGCTACACCTTC.

The chain employs TRBV6-5 and TRBJ1-2; 7 nucleotides agree with TRBD1. With V trimmed by 6 bases and J by 0 bases, 7 bases remained unmatched. CDR3 size: 15 residues. Per germline, CDR1 MNHEY and CDR2 SVGAGI. The CDR3 here is CASSGTAIPNYGYTF. The CDR3 coding sequence is TGTGCCAGCAGCGGGACAGCCATTCCTAACTATGGCTACACCTTC.

The rearrangement joins TRBV10-3 to TRBJ1-5, with a weak D call TRBD1 (5 bases). This CDR3 has 17 residues. The germline gives CDR1 ENHRY, CDR2 SYGVKD. V was shortened by 5 bases and J by 0 bases, with 17 bases between the two germline ends. This CDR3 is CAISQGGSPTSNQPQHF. Here the CDR3 DNA reads TGTGCCATCAGTCAGGGAGGCAGCCCAACTAGCAATCAGCCCCAGCATTTT.

The CDR3 DNA follows: TGTGCCAGTAGTCCCAAAACTACAATCTCCTACGAGCAGTACTTC. Its protein product is CASSPKTTISYEQYF. This chain joins TRBV19 and TRBJ2-7; D gene uncertain. CDR3 length: 15 amino acids. Germline V gene data show CDR1 as LNHDA and CDR2 as SQIVND (reference sequence). The V gene lost 5 bases and the J gene lost 0 bases, with 14 bases spanning the gap.

The chain has TRBV5-1 and TRBJ2-7; 9 bases line up with TRBD1. V shed 4 bases, J shed 5 bases, and the junction held 7 bases outside the gene matches. The CDR3 is 14 residues long. CDR1 is SGHRS, CDR2 YFSETQ, per germline. CDR3 nucleotides: TGCGCCAGCAGCCGGGGACAGGGCAGGGACGAGCAGTACTTC. This encodes CASSRGQGRDEQYF.

Comments on this clone: One end of the junction does not line up with germline, which may come from a read error. This chain connects TRBV5-4 to TRBJ2-2; tentatively, D is TRBD2 (6 bases). Germline CDR1 and CDR2: SGHNT and YYREEE (reference sequence). The CDR3 loop spans 16 amino acids. DNA for the CDR3: TGTGCCAGCAGTTTGGGCCGGGAGTATGGCACCGGGGAGCTGTTTTTT. Translating gives CASSLGREYGTGELFF.

The V call is TRBV7-9, the J call TRBJ2-7; TRBD1 agrees at 9 bases. Germline trimming cut 5 bases from V and 3 bases from J; bases unmatched to any gene: 5. CDR1 is SEHNR and CDR2 is FQNEAQ in the germline V gene (reference sequence). The CDR3 loop spans 14 amino acids. This chain's CDR3 is CASSLLTGGYEQYF. Written as DNA, the CDR3 is TGTGCCAGCAGCCTCCTGACAGGGGGCTACGAGCAGTACTTC.